This T cell receptor (beta chain) was found in a study of blood T cells in healthy people across ages (dated by TCRdb to 2014 to 2015). For the wider study: Template switching captured roughly one uniquely barcoded TCR beta cDNA molecule per two T cells in model experiments. Age-related changes in TCR beta repertoire diversity were measured in the study by deep sequencing normalized with unique cDNA molecular identifiers. Donors were grouped into four age groups: young (average 16 years), middle-aged (roughly 40), aged (62) and long-lived (less than 85). To avoid experimental bias, donors of different ages were spread randomly across the sequencing lanes. The study analyzed two additional independent replicas of 1 million unique cDNA reads from the same blood draw for two donors, one aged 18 to 30 and one aged 80 or older. General conclusions and limits of the study: Conclusive comparison of naive and antigen-experienced compartments was prevented by the profiling of bulk unsorted PBMCs. Estimates of total diversity from one million sequenced T cells were regarded as lower bounds and underestimates. Observed TCR beta diversity per million T cells fell roughly linearly with age, and a significant reduction was already apparent by age roughly 41. Donor CMV infection status was unknown, potentially confounding age-related changes in expanded clonotypes. There was a strong correlation between observed TCR beta diversity and the percentage of naive T cells measured by flow cytometry. Compared with the aged group, the long-lived group had more naive CD4+ T cells, fewer expanded clones and increased TCR diversity, suggesting age selection.

Library preparation was by 5' RACE. Sequencing relied on an Illumina HiSeq 2500. A second PCR of roughly 6 to 12 cycles was performed with a sample-barcoded 5' primer and a J-beta primer mix. Each TCR beta cDNA molecule received a unique molecular identifier from a template-switch 5' adaptor carrying 12 random nucleotides. Each sample yielded at least 2.5 million CDR3-containing paired-end reads. The Mint cDNA synthesis kit, primed by a TRBC-specific oligonucleotide, was used to synthesize first-strand cDNA from all RNA. Following uracil-DNA glycosylase treatment, all cDNA underwent a first 18-cycle PCR with the universal primers M1SS and BC2_uni_R. Regarding the original processing steps: Normalization of each sample was performed by random selection of 1 million high-quality reads, each carrying a distinct molecular identifier. Instead of being binned into consensus sequences, reads with shared molecular identifiers were discarded. MiTCR, with a Q25 quality threshold and the strictest error-elimination algorithm, was used for CDR3 identification, clonotype clustering and error correction. A nonparametric unseen species model using Euler transformation provided a lower-bound estimate of total TCR beta diversity. The public reads were run again by TCRdb, first through fastp at Q25 and then through MiXCR, and only productive beta chains were kept. Rows with a matching CDR3 protein are joined into one entry that keeps the most common DNA and genes. The V and J calls follow TCRdb's processing rather than the paper's. This sample is represented by roughly 680,000 distinct CDR3 sequences; more than 45% of them were singletons. The ten largest clones represent less than 15% of the sample.

Germline trimming: 1 base from V, 3 bases from J; junction bases outside gene matches: 8. CDR1 SGHTA and CDR2 FQGNSA are derived from the germline V gene. The CDR3 measures 16 amino acids from cysteine to phenylalanine. Solely the CDR3 DNA is kept, with 48 bases framed from the first base. The 35 to 40 donors, aged about 6 to 95 years, were systemically healthy Caucasian individuals from Russia. Each donor gave approximately 10 milliliters of peripheral blood, collected into EDTA-treated Vacutainer tubes. PBMCs were isolated by Ficoll-Paque density-gradient centrifugation, with at least 6.5 million obtained per sample. Trizol reagent was used to extract total RNA from the PBMCs, yielding at least 5.5 micrograms per sample. Naive CD45RAhigh/CD27high T cell percentages were measured by flow cytometry on a PBMC aliquot from every donor. To note about this clonotype: The target of this receptor is not known. Base qualities are missing; no much larger clone stands one base away.

The receptor comes from a woman of 80 years or more in good health. Input material: blood. The chain links TRBV7-2 with TRBJ2-7, with 8 junctional bases fitting TRBD1. The CDR3: CASSLEGQGSGYEQYF. The nucleotide sequence reads TGTGCCAGCAGCTTAGAAGGACAGGGATCAGGCTACGAGCAGTACTTC.